These T cell receptor beta chains were read from a single sample in a study of identical twins. Each CDR3 protein gets one entry after TCRdb re-called the 5' RACE reads with MiXCR. The sample holds some 630,000 distinct CDR3 sequences, about 7% seen once. These data are also associated with another study on yellow fever vaccine responses in identical twins.

Material: PBMCs. The receptors were gathered from a woman aged 18-29 years in good health. Both conserved end residues are part of each CDR3. A D gene is named only where the DNA matches it firmly. A row's size may be missing; if present it is once, few, many or a size class.

d_call: TRBD2
clone_size: .
j_call: TRBJ2-5
v_call: TRBV6-4
cdr3_aa: CASSDTAGGLETQYF
cdr3_nt: TGTGCCAGCAGTGACACAGCGGGGGGGCTTGAGACCCAGTACTTC

d_call: .
clone_size: .
j_call: TRBJ1-2
v_call: TRBV13
cdr3_aa: CASSLFPDGYTF
cdr3_nt: TGTGCCAGCAGCTTATTCCCCGATGGCTACACCTTC

d_call: .
clone_size: .
j_call: TRBJ1-1
v_call: TRBV7-9
cdr3_aa: CASSSTDQGWNTEAFF
cdr3_nt: TGTGCCAGCAGCTCAACTGATCAAGGGTGGAACACTGAAGCTTTCTTT

d_call: .
clone_size: many
j_call: TRBJ2-2
v_call: TRBV7-3
cdr3_aa: CASSLMGGPANTGELFF
cdr3_nt: TGTGCCAGCAGCTTAATGGGAGGACCGGCGAACACCGGGGAGCTGTTTTTT

d_call: .
clone_size: few
j_call: TRBJ2-3
v_call: TRBV20-1
cdr3_aa: CSASPPGSDTQYF
cdr3_nt: TGCAGTGCTAGCCCCCCGGGCTCAGATACGCAGTATTTT

d_call: TRBD1
clone_size: many
j_call: TRBJ1-1
v_call: TRBV10-3
cdr3_aa: CATGTGGGSEAFF
cdr3_nt: TGTGCCACCGGGACAGGGGGCGGGAGTGAAGCTTTCTTT

d_call: TRBD1
clone_size: few
j_call: TRBJ1-5
v_call: TRBV12-3/TRBV12-4
cdr3_aa: CASKPTGEYSNQPQHF
cdr3_nt: TGTGCCAGCAAACCAACAGGGGAGTATAGCAATCAGCCCCAGCATTTT

d_call: TRBD2
clone_size: .
j_call: TRBJ2-2
v_call: TRBV12-3/TRBV12-4
cdr3_aa: CARSPSFSGGSPGGELFF
cdr3_nt: TGTGCCCGCAGTCCCAGTTTTAGCGGGGGGTCCCCAGGCGGGGAGCTGTTTTTT

d_call: TRBD2
clone_size: .
j_call: TRBJ2-1
v_call: TRBV20-1
cdr3_aa: CSASLTSGGRWEQFF
cdr3_nt: TGCAGTGCTTCCCTCACTAGCGGGGGCCGCTGGGAGCAGTTCTTC

d_call: .
clone_size: .
j_call: TRBJ2-2
v_call: TRBV29-1
cdr3_aa: CSVAPAANTGELFF
cdr3_nt: TGCAGCGTGGCCCCAGCAGCGAACACCGGGGAGCTGTTTTTT

d_call: TRBD1
clone_size: few
j_call: TRBJ1-2
v_call: TRBV7-9
cdr3_aa: CASSPYAGTGGNYGYTF
cdr3_nt: TGTGCCAGCAGCCCCTATGCCGGGACAGGGGGAAACTATGGCTACACCTTC

d_call: TRBD2
clone_size: .
j_call: TRBJ2-5
v_call: TRBV6-1
cdr3_aa: CASSEPAGGAETQYF
cdr3_nt: TGTGCCAGCAGTGAACCGGCGGGGGGGGCAGAGACCCAGTACTTC

d_call: .
clone_size: .
j_call: TRBJ2-2
v_call: TRBV9
cdr3_aa: CASSPARGTPVTGELFF
cdr3_nt: TGTGCCAGCAGCCCCGCCCGAGGGACACCAGTCACCGGGGAGCTGTTTTTT

d_call: .
clone_size: .
j_call: TRBJ2-3
v_call: TRBV7-6
cdr3_aa: CASSSDGGPSDTQYF
cdr3_nt: TGTGCCAGCAGCTCCGACGGGGGGCCGTCGGATACGCAGTATTTT

d_call: TRBD1
clone_size: many
j_call: TRBJ1-1
v_call: TRBV5-1
cdr3_aa: CASSVNRDRISLIGTEAFF
cdr3_nt: TGCGCCAGCAGCGTAAACCGGGACAGGATTTCCTTAATAGGCACTGAAGCTTTCTTT